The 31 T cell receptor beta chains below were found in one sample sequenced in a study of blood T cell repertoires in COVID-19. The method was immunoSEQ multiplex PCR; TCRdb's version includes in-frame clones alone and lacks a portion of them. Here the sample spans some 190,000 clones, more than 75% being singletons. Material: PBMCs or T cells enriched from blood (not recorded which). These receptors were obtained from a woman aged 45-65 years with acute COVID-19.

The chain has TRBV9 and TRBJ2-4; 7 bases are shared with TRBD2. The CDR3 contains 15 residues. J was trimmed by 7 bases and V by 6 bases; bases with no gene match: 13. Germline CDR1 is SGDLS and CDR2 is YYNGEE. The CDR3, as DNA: TGTGCCAGCAACCCAACCGGGACTAAGGGTAACATTCAGTACTTC. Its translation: CASNPTGTKGNIQYF.

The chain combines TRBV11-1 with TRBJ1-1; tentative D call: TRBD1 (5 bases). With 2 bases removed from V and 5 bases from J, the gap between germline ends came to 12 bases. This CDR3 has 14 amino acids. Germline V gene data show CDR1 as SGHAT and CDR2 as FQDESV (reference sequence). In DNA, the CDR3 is TGTGCCAGCAGCTTAAGGAGGGGAATGACTGAAGCTTTCTTT. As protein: CASSLRRGMTEAFF.

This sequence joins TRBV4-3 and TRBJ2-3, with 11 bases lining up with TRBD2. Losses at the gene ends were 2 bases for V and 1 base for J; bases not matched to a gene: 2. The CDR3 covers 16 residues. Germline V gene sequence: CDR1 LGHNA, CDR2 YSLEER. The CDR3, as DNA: TGCGCCAGCAGCCAATTACTAGCGGGGGGCACAGATACGCAGTATTTT. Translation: CASSQLLAGGTDTQYF.

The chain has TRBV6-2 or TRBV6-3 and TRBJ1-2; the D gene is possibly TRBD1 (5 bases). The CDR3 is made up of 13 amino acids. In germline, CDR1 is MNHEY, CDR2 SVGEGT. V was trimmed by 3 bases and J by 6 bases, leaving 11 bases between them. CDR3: CASSYVGADGYTF. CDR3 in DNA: TGTGCCAGCAGTTATGTAGGGGCGGATGGCTACACCTTC.

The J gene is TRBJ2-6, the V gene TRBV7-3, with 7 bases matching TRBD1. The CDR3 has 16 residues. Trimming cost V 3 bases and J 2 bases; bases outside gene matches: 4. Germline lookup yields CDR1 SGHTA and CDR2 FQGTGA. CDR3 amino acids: CASSFPQGAGANVLTF. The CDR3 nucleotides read TGTGCCAGCAGCTTTCCGCAGGGGGCTGGGGCCAACGTCCTGACTTTC.

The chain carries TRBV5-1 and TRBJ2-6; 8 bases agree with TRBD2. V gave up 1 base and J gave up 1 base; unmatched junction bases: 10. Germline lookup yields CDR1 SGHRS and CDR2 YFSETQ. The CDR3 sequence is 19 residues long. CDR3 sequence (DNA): TGCGCCAGCAGCTTGTCGGGCCGGGGGGGCGATTCTGGGGCCAACGTCCTGACTTTC. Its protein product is CASSLSGRGGDSGANVLTF.

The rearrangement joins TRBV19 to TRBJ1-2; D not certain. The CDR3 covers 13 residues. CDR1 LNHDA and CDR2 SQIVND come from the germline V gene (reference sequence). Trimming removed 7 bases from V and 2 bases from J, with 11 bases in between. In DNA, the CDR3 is TGTGCCAGTATCGCGTTCGAGAACTATGGCTACACCTTC. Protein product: CASIAFENYGYTF.

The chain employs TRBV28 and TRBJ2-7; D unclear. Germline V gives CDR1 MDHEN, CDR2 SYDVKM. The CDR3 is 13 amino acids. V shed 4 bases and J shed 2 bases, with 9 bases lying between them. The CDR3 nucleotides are TGTGCCAGCAGTTCGACTTGGGCCTACGAGCAGTACGTC. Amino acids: CASSSTWAYEQYV.

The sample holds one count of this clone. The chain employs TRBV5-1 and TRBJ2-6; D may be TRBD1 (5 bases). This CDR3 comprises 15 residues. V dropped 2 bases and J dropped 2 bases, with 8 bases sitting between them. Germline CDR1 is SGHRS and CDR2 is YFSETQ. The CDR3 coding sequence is TGCGCCAGCAGCTTACCAGGGACTGGGGCCAACGTCCTGACTTTC. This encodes CASSLPGTGANVLTF.

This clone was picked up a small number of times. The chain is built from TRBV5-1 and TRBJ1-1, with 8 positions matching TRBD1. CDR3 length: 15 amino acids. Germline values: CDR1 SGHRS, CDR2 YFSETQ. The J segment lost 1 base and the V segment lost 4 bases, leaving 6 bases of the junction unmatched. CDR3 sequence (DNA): TGCGCCAGCAGCCCAAGGACAGGGTCGAACACTGAAGCTTTCTTT. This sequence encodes CASSPRTGSNTEAFF.

As DNA, the CDR3 is TGTGCCTGGAGTGTACAACCTGGTATGGGCTACACCTTC. It translates to CAWSVQPGMGYTF. The chain is built from TRBV30 and TRBJ1-2; D is unresolved. Germline values: CDR1 GTSNPN, CDR2 SVGIG (reference sequence). The germline V and J ends were trimmed by 0 bases and 8 bases, with 13 bases remaining between them. The CDR3 consists of 13 residues.

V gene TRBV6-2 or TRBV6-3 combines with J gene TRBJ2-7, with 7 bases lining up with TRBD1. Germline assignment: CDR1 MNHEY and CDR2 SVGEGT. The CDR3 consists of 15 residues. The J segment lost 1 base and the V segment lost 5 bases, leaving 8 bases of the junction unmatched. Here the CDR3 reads CASSQAWDSSYEQYV. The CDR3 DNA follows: TGTGCCAGCAGTCAGGCTTGGGACAGTTCCTACGAGCAGTACGTC.

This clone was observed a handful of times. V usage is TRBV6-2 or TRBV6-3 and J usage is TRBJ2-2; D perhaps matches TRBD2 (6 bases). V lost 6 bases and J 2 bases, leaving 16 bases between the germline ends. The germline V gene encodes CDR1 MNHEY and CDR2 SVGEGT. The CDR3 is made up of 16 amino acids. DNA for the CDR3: TGTGCCAGCAGCCCTGAGACAGCGGGTAACACCGGGGAGCTGTTTTTT. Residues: CASSPETAGNTGELFF.

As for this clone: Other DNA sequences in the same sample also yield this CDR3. The CDR3 protein is CASSRTGGGYEQYV. CDR3 DNA: TGTGCCAGCAGCCGGACAGGGGGGGGGTACGAGCAGTACGTC. The V call is TRBV11-1, the J call TRBJ2-7; TRBD1 aligns across 10 bases. Germline assignment: CDR1 SGHAT and CDR2 FQDESV (reference sequence). This CDR3 spans 14 amino acids. V shed 5 bases and J 4 bases; nucleotides not matched to a gene: 5.

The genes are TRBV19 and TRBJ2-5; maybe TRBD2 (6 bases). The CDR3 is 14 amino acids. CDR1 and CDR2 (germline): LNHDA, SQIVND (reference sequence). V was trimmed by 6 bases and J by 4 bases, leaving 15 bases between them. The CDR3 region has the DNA TGTGCCAGTAGGTTGAGGGGAGGAGGAGAGACCCAGTACTTC. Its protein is CASRLRGGGETQYF.

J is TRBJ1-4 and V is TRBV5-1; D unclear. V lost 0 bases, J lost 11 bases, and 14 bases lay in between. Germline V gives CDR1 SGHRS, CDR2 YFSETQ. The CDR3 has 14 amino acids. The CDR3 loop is CASSLDEASGKLFF. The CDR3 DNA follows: TGCGCCAGCAGCTTGGATGAGGCCAGCGGGAAACTGTTTTTT.

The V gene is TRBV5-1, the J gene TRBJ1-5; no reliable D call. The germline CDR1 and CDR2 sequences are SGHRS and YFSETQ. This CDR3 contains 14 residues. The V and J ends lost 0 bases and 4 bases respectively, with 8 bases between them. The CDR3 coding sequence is TGCGCCAGCAGCTTGGCCGACGGGAATCAGCCCCAGCATTTT. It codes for CASSLADGNQPQHF.

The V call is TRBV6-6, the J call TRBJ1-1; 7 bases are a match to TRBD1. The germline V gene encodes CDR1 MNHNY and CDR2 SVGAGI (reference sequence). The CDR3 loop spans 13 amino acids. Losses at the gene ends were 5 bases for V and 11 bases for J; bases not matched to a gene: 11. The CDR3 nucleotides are TGTGCCAGCAGTCTGGACAGGAGTAAGGAGGCTTTCTTT. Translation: CASSLDRSKEAFF.

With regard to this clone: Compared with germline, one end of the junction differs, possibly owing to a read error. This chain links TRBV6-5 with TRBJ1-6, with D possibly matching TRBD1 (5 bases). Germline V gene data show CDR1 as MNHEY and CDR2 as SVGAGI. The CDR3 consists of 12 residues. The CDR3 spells CVSRRQNSPLHF. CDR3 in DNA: TGTGTCAGCAGAAGACAGAATTCACCCCTCCACTTT.

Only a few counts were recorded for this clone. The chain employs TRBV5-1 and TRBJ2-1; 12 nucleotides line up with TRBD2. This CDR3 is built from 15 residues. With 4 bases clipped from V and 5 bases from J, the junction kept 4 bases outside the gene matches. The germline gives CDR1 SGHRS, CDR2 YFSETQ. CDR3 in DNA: TGCGCCAGCAGCACCAGGACTAGCGGGGACAATGAGCAGTTCTTC. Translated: CASSTRTSGDNEQFF.

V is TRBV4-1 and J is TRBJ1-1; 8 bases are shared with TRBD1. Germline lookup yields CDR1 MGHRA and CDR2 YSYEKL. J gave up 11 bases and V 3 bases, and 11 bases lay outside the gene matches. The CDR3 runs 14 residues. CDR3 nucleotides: TGCGCCAGCAGCCAGTCTGGACAGGGAAGTTCGGCTTTCTTT. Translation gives CASSQSGQGSSAFF.

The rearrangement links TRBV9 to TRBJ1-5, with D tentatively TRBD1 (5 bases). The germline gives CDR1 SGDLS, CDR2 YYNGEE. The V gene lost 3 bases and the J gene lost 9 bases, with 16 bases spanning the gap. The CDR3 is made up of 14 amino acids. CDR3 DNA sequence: TGTGCCAGCAGCGCCCACGGGCGGGACGGGCCCCAGCATTTT. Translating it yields CASSAHGRDGPQHF.

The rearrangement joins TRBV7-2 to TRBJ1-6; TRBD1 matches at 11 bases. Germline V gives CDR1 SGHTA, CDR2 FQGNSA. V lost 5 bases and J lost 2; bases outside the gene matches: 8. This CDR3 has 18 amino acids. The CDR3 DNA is TGTGCCAGCAGCCCCCGGACAGGGGGCGGGACCTATAATTCACCCCTCCACTTT. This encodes CASSPRTGGGTYNSPLHF.

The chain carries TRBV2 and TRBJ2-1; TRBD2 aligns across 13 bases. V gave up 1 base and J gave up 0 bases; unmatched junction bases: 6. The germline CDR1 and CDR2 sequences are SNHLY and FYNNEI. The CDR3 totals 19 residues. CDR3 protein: CASSEGLGTSGASYNEQFF. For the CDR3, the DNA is TGTGCCAGCAGTGAAGGGTTAGGGACTAGCGGGGCCTCCTACAATGAGCAGTTCTTC.

The CDR3 is CASSLLTDTQYF. The CDR3 coding sequence is TGTGCCAGCAGCTTACTCACAGATACGCAGTATTTT. This chain connects TRBV7-2 to TRBJ2-3; the D is unclear. Trimming stripped 2 bases from V and 2 bases from J, with 2 bases between. Germline lookup yields CDR1 SGHTA and CDR2 FQGNSA. This CDR3 has 12 amino acids.

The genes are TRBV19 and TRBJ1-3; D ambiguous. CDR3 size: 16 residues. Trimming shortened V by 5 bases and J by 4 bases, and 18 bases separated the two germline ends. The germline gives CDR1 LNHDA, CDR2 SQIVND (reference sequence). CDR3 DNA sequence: TGTGCCAGTAGTTCCCACTCGGCGGGAGCGGGAAACACCATATATTTT. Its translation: CASSSHSAGAGNTIYF.

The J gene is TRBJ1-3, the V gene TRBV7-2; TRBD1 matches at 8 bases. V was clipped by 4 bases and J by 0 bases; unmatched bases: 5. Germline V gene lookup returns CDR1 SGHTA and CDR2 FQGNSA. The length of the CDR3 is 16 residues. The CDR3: CASSSDRVGSGNTIYF. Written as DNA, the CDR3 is TGTGCCAGCAGCTCGGACAGGGTGGGCTCTGGAAACACCATATATTTT.

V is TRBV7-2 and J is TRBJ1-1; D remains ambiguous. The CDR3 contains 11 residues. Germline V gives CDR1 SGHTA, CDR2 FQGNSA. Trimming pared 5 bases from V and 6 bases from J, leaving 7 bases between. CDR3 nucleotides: TGTGCCAGCAGCCAGGACTCTGAAGCTTTCTTT. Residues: CASSQDSEAFF.

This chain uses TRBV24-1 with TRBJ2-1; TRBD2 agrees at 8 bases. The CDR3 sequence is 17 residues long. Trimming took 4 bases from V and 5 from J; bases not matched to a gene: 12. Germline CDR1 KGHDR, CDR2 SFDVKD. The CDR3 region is CATSDPTGRGADNEQFF. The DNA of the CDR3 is TGTGCCACCAGTGACCCCACCGGGCGGGGGGCAGACAATGAGCAGTTCTTC.

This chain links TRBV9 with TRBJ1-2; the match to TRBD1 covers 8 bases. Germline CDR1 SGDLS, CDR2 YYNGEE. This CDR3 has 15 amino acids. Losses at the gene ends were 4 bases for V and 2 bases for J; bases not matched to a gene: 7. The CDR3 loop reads CASSPPTGANYGYTF. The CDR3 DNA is TGTGCCAGCAGCCCCCCGACAGGGGCGAACTATGGCTACACCTTC.

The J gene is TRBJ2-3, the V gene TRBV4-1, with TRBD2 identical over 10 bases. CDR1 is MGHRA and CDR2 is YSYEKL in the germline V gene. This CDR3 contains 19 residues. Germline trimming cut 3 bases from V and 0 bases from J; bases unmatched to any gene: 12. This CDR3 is CASSQAGGLAGDSTDTQYF. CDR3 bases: TGCGCCAGCAGCCAGGCCGGTGGGCTAGCGGGGGACAGCACAGATACGCAGTATTTT.